This T cell receptor (beta chain) was sequenced during a study of PD-1 blockade in classical Hodgkin lymphoma. Study-level points and caveats: CD4+ TCR diversity, unlike CD8+, rose significantly by C4D1. Exclusion was applied to patients who started nivolumab under 1 year after ASCT. In newly diagnosed patients, baseline TCR diversity was reportedly below that of healthy donors.

Judged by abundance, this clone is medium-sized. No antigen is known for it. This table comes from immunoSEQ multiplex PCR, and its TCRdb copy is limited to in-frame clones, with some not included. The repertoire includes 15,000 to 25,000 clones, 75% to 85% of them detected once, and roughly 20% sits in the top ten. Described time point: cycle 4 day 1 (C4D1), after 5 to 7 weeks of nivolumab. Each patient experienced a relapse that followed autologous stem cell transplantation, and brentuximab vedotin exposure varied. Losses at the gene ends were 4 bases for V and 4 bases for J; bases not matched to a gene: 6. Per germline, CDR1 MNHEY and CDR2 SMNVEV (reference sequence). This CDR3 region has 16 residues.

The sequences come from peripheral blood mononuclear cells (PBMCs), collected before the fourth cycle of nivolumab. This chain connects TRBV27 to TRBJ2-1, with 11 positions matching TRBD2. The clonotype originates from a human donor with classical Hodgkin lymphoma. The chain's CDR3 is CASSSGTSGYYNEQFF. CDR3 sequence (DNA): TGTGCCAGCAGTTCAGGGACTAGCGGATATTACAATGAGCAGTTCTTC.